This T cell receptor (beta chain) was recovered during a study of blood T cell repertoires in COVID-19. Study-level information: Sources were T cells, B-cell-depleted T cells, or PBMCs; the material itself was cDNA or gDNA.

A few counts support this clone. Seattle's enrolled individuals joined amid active infection and were then monitored longitudinally. Sequencing used immunoSEQ multiplex PCR; TCRdb keeps in-frame clones, though not all of them. The data hold roughly 410,000 clones, with around 87% observed a single time. Per the germline V gene, CDR1 is MGHRA and CDR2 is YSYEKL. CDR3 length equals 15 residues. V lost 3 bases to trimming and J lost 2 bases, with 13 bases between them. This chain uses TRBV4-1 with TRBJ1-1; tentatively, D is TRBD1 (6 bases). This clonotype was sampled from an older woman with COVID-19, enrolled during active disease. Sequencing input: peripheral blood. CDR3 coding DNA: TGCGCCAGCAGCCAGTACAGGGAGGGTAACACTGAAGCTTTCTTT. Translated: CASSQYREGNTEAFF.